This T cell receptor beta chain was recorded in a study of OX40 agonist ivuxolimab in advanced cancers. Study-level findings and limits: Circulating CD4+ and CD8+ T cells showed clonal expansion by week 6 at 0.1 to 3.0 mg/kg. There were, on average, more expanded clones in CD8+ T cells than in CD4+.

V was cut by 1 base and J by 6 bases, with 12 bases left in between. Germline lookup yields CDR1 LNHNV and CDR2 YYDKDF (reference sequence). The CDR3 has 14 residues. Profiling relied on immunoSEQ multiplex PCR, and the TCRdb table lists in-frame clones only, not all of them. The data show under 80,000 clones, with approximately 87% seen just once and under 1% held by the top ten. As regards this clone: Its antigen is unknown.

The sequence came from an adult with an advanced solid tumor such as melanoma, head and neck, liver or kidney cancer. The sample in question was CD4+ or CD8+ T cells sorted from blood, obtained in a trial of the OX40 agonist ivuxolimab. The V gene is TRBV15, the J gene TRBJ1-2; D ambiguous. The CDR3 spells CATSRVGIQDGYTF. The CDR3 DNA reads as TGTGCCACCAGCAGAGTAGGGATTCAAGATGGCTACACCTTC.